The present T cell receptor beta chain was sequenced within a study of T cell responses to AZD1222 COVID-19 vaccine. Study-level points and caveats: Close to half of all spike-specific TCRs reportedly target regions of the variants that are unmutated. CD4 TCRs linked to vaccination spanned spike, dominating at 160-218 and 743-854. It was only a handful of AZD1222 recipients who were seropositive at baseline. Donors were largely white British and mainly female; clonal diversity was possibly underestimated.

Profiling relied on immunoSEQ multiplex PCR, and the TCRdb table lists in-frame clones only, not all of them. This table holds approximately 120,000 clones, 88% found once. The CDR3 runs to 13 residues. Trimming took off 5 bases at V and 5 bases at J, with 10 bases between the two ends. In regard to this clone: Antigen: not known.

The TCR was taken from an adult in good health. The rearrangement uses TRBV12-3 or TRBV12-4 and TRBJ1-5; D gene unclear. The sequencing here drew on peripheral blood, taken on day 0 of AZD1222 vaccination. CDR3 DNA sequence: TGTGCCAGCAGTGTAGACCGCGATCAGCCCCAGCATTTT. This translates into CASSVDRDQPQHF.